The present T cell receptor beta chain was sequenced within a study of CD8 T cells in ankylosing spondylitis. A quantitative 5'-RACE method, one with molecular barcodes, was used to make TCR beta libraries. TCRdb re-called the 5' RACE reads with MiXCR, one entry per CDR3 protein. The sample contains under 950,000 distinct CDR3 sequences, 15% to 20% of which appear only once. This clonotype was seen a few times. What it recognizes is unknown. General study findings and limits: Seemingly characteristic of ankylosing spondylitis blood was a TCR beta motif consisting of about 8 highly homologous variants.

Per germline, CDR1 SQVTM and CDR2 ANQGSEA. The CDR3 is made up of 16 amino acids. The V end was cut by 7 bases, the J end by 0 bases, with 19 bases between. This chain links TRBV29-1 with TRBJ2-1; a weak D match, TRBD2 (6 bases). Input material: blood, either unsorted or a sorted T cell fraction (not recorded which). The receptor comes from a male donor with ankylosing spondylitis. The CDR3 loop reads CSARAGPRSSYNEQFF. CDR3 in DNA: TGCAGCGCCAGGGCGGGACCCCGGAGCTCCTACAATGAGCAGTTCTTC.